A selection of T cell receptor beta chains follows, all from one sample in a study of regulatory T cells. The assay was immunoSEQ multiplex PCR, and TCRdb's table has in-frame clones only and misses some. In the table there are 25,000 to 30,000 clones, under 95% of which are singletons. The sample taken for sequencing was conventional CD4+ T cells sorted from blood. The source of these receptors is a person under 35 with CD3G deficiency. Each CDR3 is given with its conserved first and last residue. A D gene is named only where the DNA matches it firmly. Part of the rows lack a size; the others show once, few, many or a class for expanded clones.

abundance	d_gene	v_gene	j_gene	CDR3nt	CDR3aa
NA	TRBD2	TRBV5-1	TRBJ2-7	TGCGCCAGCAGCTTGAGCGGGGGGCTCTCCTACGAGCAGTACTTC	CASSLSGGLSYEQYF
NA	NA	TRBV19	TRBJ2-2	TGTGCCAGTAGCCTGACGTGGGGTACCGGGGAGCTGTTTTTT	CASSLTWGTGELFF
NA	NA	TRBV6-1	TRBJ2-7	TGTGCCAGCAGTGCCTCGGGATACAACGAGCAGTACTTC	CASSASGYNEQYF
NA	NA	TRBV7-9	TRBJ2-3	TGTGCCAGCAGCTTAGCACTTTCGTTGAGCACAGATACGCAGTATTTT	CASSLALSLSTDTQYF
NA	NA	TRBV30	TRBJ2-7	TGTGCCTGGAGTGTAGATAGGGCCTACGAGCAGTACTTC	CAWSVDRAYEQYF
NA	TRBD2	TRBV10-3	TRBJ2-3	TGTGCCAGCCGTAGCGGGAGGGGATCAGATACGCAGTATTTT	CASRSGRGSDTQYF
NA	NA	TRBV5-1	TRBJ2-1	TGCGCCAGCAGCTTCGGGGTGGGACCCACCTACAATGAGCAGTTCTTC	CASSFGVGPTYNEQFF
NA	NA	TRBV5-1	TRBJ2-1	TGCGCCAGCAGCTCCCAGGGGTTCGATGAGCAGTTCTTC	CASSSQGFDEQFF
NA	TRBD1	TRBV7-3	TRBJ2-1	TGTGCCAGCAGTTCTACCGGGACAGCGCGTTACAATGAGCAGTTCTTC	CASSSTGTARYNEQFF
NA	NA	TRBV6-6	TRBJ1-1	TGTGCCAGCAGTTACCCCCGACTGGGGTTGAACACTGAAGCTTTCTTT	CASSYPRLGLNTEAFF
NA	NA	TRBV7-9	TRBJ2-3	TGTGCCAGCAGCTATGGAGGGAATACGCAGTATTTT	CASSYGGNTQYF
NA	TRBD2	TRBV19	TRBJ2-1	TGTGCCAGCGCACTGGTGGGACTAGCGGGAGGGGGCTCCTACAATGAGCAGTTCTTC	CASALVGLAGGGSYNEQFF
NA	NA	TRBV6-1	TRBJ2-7	TGTGCCAGCAGTCAAGGGGGAGAGCAGTACTTC	CASSQGGEQYF
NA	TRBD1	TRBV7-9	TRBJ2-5	TGTGCCAGCAGCTTAGACAGGGGCGAAGAGACCCAGTACTTC	CASSLDRGEETQYF
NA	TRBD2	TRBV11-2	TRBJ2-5	TGTGCCAGCAGCTCCGGACTAGCGGGGGGGGAGACCCAGTACTTC	CASSSGLAGGETQYF
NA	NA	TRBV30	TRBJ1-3	TGTGCCTGGAGTCAGAATCCTGGAAACACCATATATTTT	CAWSQNPGNTIYF
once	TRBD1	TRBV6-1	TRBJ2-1	TGTGCCAGCAGTTTGTACAGGGGGCGCGAACAGTTCTTC	CASSLYRGREQFF
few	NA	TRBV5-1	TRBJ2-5	TGCGCCAGCAGCCGAAGCCTCCAAGAGACCCAGTACTTC	CASSRSLQETQYF
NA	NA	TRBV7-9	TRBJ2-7	TGTGCCAGCAGCTCCTGGGACGTAGGCGAGCAGTACTTC	CASSSWDVGEQYF
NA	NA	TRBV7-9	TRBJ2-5	TGTGCCAGCAGCTTCGATGATCGTGAGGGGGACCTCCAAGAGACCCAGTACTTC	CASSFDDREGDLQETQYF
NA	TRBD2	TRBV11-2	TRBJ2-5	TGTGCCAGCAGCTCGCCGGGACTAGCGGGGGGGCCGGATAGGGCCCAGTACTTC	CASSSPGLAGGPDRAQYF
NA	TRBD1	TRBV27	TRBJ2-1	TGTGCCAGCAGTCCCATCGGACAGGGGGGTAATGAGCAGTTCTTC	CASSPIGQGGNEQFF
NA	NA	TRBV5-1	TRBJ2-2	TGCGCCAGCAGTGATGGACACCACACCGGGGAGCTGTTTTTT	CASSDGHHTGELFF
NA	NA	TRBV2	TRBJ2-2	TGTGCCAGCAAAGGACCCGGGACGGAGCTGAACACCGGGGAGCTGTTTTTT	CASKGPGTELNTGELFF
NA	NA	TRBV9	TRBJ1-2	TGTGTCAGCAGCGTAGATAGGGGTGGCTACACCTTC	CVSSVDRGGYTF
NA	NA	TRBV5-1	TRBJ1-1	TGCGCCAGCAGCCCTGGGGGCAGTCTAATCACTGAAGCTTTCTTT	CASSPGGSLITEAFF
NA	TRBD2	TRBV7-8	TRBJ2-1	TGTGCCAGCAGCTTAGGACTAGCGGGAGAGGGGGTCTCCTACAATGAGCAGTTCTTC	CASSLGLAGEGVSYNEQFF
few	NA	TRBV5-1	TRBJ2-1	TGCGCCAGCAGCGTGGACTTCAATGAGCAGTTCTTC	CASSVDFNEQFF
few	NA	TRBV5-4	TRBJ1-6	TGTGCCAGCAGCAAGGGGGATTACTCCTATAATTCACCCCTCCACTTT	CASSKGDYSYNSPLHF
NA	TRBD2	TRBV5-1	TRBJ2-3	TGCGCCAGCAGCTTTGGGACTAGCGGAGCCGGCAACACAGATACGCAGTATTTT	CASSFGTSGAGNTDTQYF
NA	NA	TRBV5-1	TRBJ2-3	TGCGCCAGCAGCCCGGGTTCGCACACAGATACGCAGTATTTT	CASSPGSHTDTQYF
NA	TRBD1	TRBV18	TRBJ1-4	TGTGCCAGCTCACTAGACAGGGCTCTCAAAGAAAAACTGTTTTTT	CASSLDRALKEKLFF
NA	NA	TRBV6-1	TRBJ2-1	TGTGCCAGCAGTGTGAGGGGGAGGACTTACAATGAGCAGTTCTTC	CASSVRGRTYNEQFF
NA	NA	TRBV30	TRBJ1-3	TGTGCCTGGAGTGTACGGGACCATGGAAACACCATATATTTT	CAWSVRDHGNTIYF
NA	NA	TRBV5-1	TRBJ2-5	TGCGCCAGCAGCTTTGGTCTGTCAGGCAGGGGCTCTCTTGAGACCCAGTACTTC	CASSFGLSGRGSLETQYF
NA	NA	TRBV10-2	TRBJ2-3	TGCGCCAGCAGTGGGTCTTTTAGCACAGATACGCAGTATTTT	CASSGSFSTDTQYF
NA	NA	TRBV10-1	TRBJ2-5	TGCGCCAGTTTAGGGGGGCCGGGGGAGGAGACCCAGTACTTC	CASLGGPGEETQYF
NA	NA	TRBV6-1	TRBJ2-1	TGTGCCAGCAATAGGGACCCCTACAATGAGCAGTTCTTC	CASNRDPYNEQFF
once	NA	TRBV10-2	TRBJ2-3	TGCGCCACATCGGCCGCGAGGGTGGGCACAGATACGCAGTATTTT	CATSAARVGTDTQYF
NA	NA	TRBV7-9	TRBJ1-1	TGTGCCAGCAGCTTAGGCGGGGTAGGGACTGAAGCTTTCTTT	CASSLGGVGTEAFF